This T cell receptor (beta chain) was identified in a study of T cells in Graves' hyperthyroidism and ophthalmopathy. Using RNA transcripts as the source, TCR beta CDR3 regions were amplified. The TCR CDR3 was amplified in a first-round RT-PCR using the HTBI primer set. TCRdb fed the multiplex PCR reads into MiXCR, producing one record per CDR3 protein. The sample contains more than 500,000 distinct CDR3 sequences, approximately 14% of which appear only once. This clonotype was seen at least ten times. The antigen remains undetermined. The CDR3 loop spans 15 amino acids. Germline V gene lookup returns CDR1 KGHDR and CDR2 SFDVKD. The V gene end was trimmed by 4 bases and the J gene end by 2 bases; junction bases not matched to a gene: 4. Study results and caveats: Clonotypes that were expanded in thyroid above 0.001 mostly appeared in blood too. Ophthalmopathy could be told apart from stable hyperthyroidism with a 13 V-J model.

The study left out patients who had uncontrolled infection, other autoimmune disease, pregnancy or lactation. Diagnostic decisions used clinical symptoms, serum thyroxine and TRAb, thyroid ultrasound and orbital computed tomography. Sequenced input: blood. The receptor was isolated from a woman between 40 and 55 years old with Graves' hyperthyroidism. The V gene is TRBV24-1, the J gene TRBJ2-7, with TRBD2 matching 10 bases. CDR3 sequence (DNA): TGTGCCACCAGTGAGCTACTAGCGGGGACCTACGAGCAGTACTTC. Protein sequence: CATSELLAGTYEQYF.